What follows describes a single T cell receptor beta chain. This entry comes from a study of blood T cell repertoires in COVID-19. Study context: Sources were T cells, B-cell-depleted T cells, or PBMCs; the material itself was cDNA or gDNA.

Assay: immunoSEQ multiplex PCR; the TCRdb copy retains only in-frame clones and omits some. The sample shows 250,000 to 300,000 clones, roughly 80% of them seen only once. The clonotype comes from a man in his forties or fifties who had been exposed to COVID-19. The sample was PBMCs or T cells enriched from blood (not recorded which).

CDR3 loop: CASSYAGTANYGYTF. In nucleotides, the CDR3 is TGTGCCAGCAGCTACGCCGGGACAGCTAACTATGGCTACACCTTC. The chain uses TRBV7-3 and TRBJ1-2, with TRBD1 matching 7 bases. CDR3 length: 15 residues. Trimming removed 4 bases from V and 0 bases from J; junction bases left unmatched: 5. Germline CDR1 SGHTA, CDR2 FQGTGA.